This TCR beta chain was recorded in a study of T-cell memory formation after mild COVID-19. With respect to this clonotype: The antigen is unknown.

Via MiXCR, TCRdb re-called the 5' RACE reads, giving one row per CDR3 protein. The table includes about 210,000 distinct CDR3 sequences, roughly 27% detected once. The V gene's germline CDR1 is SGHRS and CDR2 YFSETQ. Trimming removed 4 bases at V and 4 bases at J, with 19 bases between. The CDR3 is made up of 16 amino acids. General study findings and limits: Specificity for SARS-CoV-2 was not confirmed among the second-wave clones peaking on day 37.

V usage is TRBV5-1 and J usage is TRBJ2-3, with D tentatively TRBD1 or TRBD2 (6 bases each). The TCR comes from an adult woman who had mild COVID-19 (a few samples of this study predate the infection). Cell type and time point are not known. The sample comprised PBMCs or a T cell subset sorted from them (not recorded which). Here the CDR3 reads CASSNLGGGSADTQYF. The DNA for the CDR3 is TGCGCCAGCAGCAACCTCGGAGGGGGGTCCGCAGATACGCAGTATTTT.